Sequencing of this TCR beta chain was carried out in a study of shared clonotypes between healthy human individuals (dated by TCRdb to about 2020). Looking at the study overall: A couple of women and a few men aged 18 to 49 years were included in the cohort. Leukapheresis yielded between about 0.9 and 9.5 billion PBMCs per donor. For each donor, CD4 naive and CD4 memory were each given three plates, CD8 naive was given two plates, and CD8 memory was given one plate. Libraries were prepared and TCR repertoires were sequenced by different laboratories using diverse techniques, in order to increase sequencing depth and limit assay-specific biases. To estimate repertoire size and how much clonotype sharing occurs between individuals, the study deeply sequenced the blood TCR repertoires of 5 or 6 healthy adults.

Donors were healthy HIV-negative adults with no recently reported acute infections or vaccinations. All donors were Caucasian adults living in Nashville, Tennessee, USA. CD4+ T cells were enriched by magnetic negative selection; naive cells were then positively selected on CD45RA, and the negative fraction formed the memory subset. Blood was obtained by leukapheresis, after which PBMCs were separated by Ficoll-Histopaque density gradient centrifugation and cryopreserved in liquid nitrogen vapor phase. Analytical flow cytometry was used to check the purity and quantity of each magnetically sorted T cell population. Each sorted fraction had its genomic DNA isolated and then quantified by UV absorbance on a Nanodrop 2000c. TCR CDR3 regions were amplified from genomic DNA by multiplex PCR using the deep immunoSEQ assay. Extracted genomic DNA from each cell subset was distributed evenly across all wells of several immunoSEQ 96-well plates, and each plate was treated as a replicate. Each replicate PCR for sorted subsets received about 180 ng genomic DNA, equal to roughly 30,000 T cell genomes. The purified libraries were quantified using a Qubit 3.0 fluorometer, sized with a Bioanalyzer 2100, and then quantified again using the KAPA Library Quantification kit. Every immunoSEQ 96-well plate was sequenced on a dedicated single-read 150-cycle Illumina NextSeq 550 flow cell. Turning to the authors' computational methods: The immunoSEQ output contained only junctional sequences without quality scores, so filtering could not match that applied to full-length reads. To assign V/J genes and CDR3, sequences were annotated using PyIR, a Python wrapper for IgBLAST v1.9, with IMGT germline references. Reads with weak V/J assignments (E-value above 1e-6), missing CDR3, stop codons, out-of-frame junctions, or ambiguous translated residues were removed. V3J clonotypes were defined by identical inferred V gene, J gene, and CDR3 amino acid sequence. The percentage overlap between two repertoires was calculated by dividing the number of shared unique clonotypes by the size of the smaller repertoire. Three approaches were used to assess repertoire richness: RTK rarefaction, the Chao1 estimator, and Recon v2.1 estimates of unobserved clonotypes. OLGA was used to compute generation probabilities for all TCRbeta clonotypes that the gDNA method yielded from four donors. Entries here come from immuneACCESS through TCRdb and include only in-frame sequences with V and J called. Some clones fail to appear in such tables; in the studies checked, an unresolved V gene covers under half of the shortfall, and the cause of the remainder is unknown. D and trimming come from the DNA, and the V and J calls and clone size come from that table. This sample gives approximately 1,000,000 clones in total; around 78% of them show up just once. In total, the top ten clones hold under 0.6% of the sample.

Comment on this clone: There is no known antigen for this receptor. Base qualities are not recorded, but no much larger clone differs from it by a single base.

On the study overall, not on this receptor specifically: Clonotypes shared by all four sorted-subset donors showed higher generation probabilities than non-shared clonotypes. Because the study included only a small number of donors, the genetic and exposure-history diversity represented was limited. Rarefaction of sorted-subset datasets indicated incomplete sequencing despite the large sequencing depth. Larger estimated clonotype richness was generally found for naive subsets than for memory subsets. When a handful of donors were compared, the shared fraction of clonotypes was about 5.2% for naive CD4, roughly 3.3% for naive CD8, roughly 2.5% for memory CD4, and around 0.4% for memory CD8. Based on pairwise subsampling, the degree of clonotype sharing among donors was expected to be affected by sequencing depth. Only blood was sampled, and tissue TCR repertoires likely differ from those in blood.

V loses 4 bases of germline sequence and J loses 7 bases, and the interval between the two ends is 16 bases. CDR1 and CDR2 (WNHNN, SYGVQD) derive from the germline V gene (reference sequence). The CDR3, cysteine through phenylalanine, is 14 amino acids long. Left in the record is the CDR3 DNA by itself, 42 bases read in frame from the first base. The chain is encoded by TRBV10-1 joined to TRBJ1-2; matching of 5 bases hints at TRBD1 as the D gene. Material for sequencing was memory CD4+ T cells from PBMCs. The cell subset or site label of this sample denotes: CD45RA-negative fraction. The receptor was isolated from a young man in good health. Some clones in this sample may be carry-over from other donors' samples. The DNA reads as follows: TGCGCCAGCAGTGCGGACACCTCGGGTGGTGGCTACACCTTC. The resulting protein is CASSADTSGGGYTF.